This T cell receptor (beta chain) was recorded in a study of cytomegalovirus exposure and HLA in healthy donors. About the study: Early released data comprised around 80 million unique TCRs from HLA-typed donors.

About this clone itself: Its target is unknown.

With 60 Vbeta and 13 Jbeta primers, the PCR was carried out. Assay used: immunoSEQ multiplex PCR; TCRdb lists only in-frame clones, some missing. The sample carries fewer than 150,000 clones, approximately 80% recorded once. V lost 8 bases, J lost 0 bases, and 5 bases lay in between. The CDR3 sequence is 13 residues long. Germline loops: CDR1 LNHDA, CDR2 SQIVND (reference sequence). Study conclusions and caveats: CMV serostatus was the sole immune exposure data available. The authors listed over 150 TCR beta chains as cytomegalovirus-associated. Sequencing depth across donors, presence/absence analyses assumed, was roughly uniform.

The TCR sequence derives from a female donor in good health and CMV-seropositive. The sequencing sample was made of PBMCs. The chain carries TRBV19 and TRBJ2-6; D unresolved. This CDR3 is CASAISGANVLTF. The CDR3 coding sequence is TGTGCCAGTGCGATCTCTGGGGCCAACGTCCTGACTTTC.